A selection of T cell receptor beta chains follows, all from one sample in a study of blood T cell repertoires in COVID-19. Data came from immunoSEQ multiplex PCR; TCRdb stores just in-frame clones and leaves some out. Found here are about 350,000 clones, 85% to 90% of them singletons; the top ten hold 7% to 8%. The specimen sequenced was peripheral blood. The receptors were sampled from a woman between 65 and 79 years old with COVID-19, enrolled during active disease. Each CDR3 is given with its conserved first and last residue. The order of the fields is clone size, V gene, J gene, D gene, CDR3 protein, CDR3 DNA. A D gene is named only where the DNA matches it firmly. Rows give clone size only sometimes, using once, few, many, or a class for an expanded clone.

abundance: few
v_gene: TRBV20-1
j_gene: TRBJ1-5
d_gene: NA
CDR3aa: CSASYSNQPQHF
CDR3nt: TGCAGTGCTAGTTATAGCAATCAGCCCCAGCATTTT

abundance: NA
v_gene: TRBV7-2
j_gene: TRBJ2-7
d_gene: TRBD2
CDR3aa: CASTPAAGTSYEQYF
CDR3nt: TGTGCCAGCACCCCGGCGGCCGGGACTAGCTACGAGCAGTACTTC

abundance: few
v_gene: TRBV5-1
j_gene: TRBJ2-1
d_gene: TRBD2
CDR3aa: CASSPKSGGEQFF
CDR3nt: TGCGCCAGCAGCCCCAAAAGCGGGGGTGAGCAGTTCTTC

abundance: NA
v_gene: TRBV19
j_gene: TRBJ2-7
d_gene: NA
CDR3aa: CASSPDSLYYEQYF
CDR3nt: TGTGCCAGTAGTCCGGACAGCTTGTACTACGAGCAGTACTTC

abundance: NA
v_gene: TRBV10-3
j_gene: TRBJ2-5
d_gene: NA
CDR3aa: CAISEGVVGTQYF
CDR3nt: TGTGCCATCAGTGAAGGGGTCGTGGGGACCCAGTACTTC

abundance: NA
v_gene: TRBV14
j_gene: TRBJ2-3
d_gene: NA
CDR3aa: CASSQEGAHTDTQYF
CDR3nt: TGTGCCAGCAGCCAAGAGGGGGCCCACACAGATACGCAGTATTTT

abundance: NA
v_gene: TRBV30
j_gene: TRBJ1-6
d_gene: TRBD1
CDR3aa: CAWTEGASSPLHF
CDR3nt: TGTGCCTGGACGGAGGGGGCAAGTTCACCCCTCCACTTT

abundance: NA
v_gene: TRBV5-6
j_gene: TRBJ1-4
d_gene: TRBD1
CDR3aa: CASSFGQGGRYGEKLFF
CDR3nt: TGTGCCAGCAGCTTCGGACAGGGGGGGCGATATGGTGAAAAACTGTTTTTT

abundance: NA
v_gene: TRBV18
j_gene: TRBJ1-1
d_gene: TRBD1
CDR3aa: CASSGAGGPEAFF
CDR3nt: TGTGCCAGCTCAGGGGCAGGGGGCCCTGAAGCTTTCTTT

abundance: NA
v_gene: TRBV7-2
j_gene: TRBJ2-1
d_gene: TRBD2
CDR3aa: CASSFSGGLYNEQFF
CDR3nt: TGTGCCAGCAGCTTCAGCGGGGGTTTATACAATGAGCAGTTCTTC

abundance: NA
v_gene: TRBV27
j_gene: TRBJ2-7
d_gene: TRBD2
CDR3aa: CASSWTRMFNEQYF
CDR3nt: TGTGCCAGCAGTTGGACTAGAATGTTTAACGAGCAGTACTTC

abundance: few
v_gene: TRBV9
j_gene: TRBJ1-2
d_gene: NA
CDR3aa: CASTRSLPRSGDNYGYTF
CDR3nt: TGTGCCAGCACCCGTTCTCTTCCAAGGAGCGGGGACAACTATGGCTACACCTTC

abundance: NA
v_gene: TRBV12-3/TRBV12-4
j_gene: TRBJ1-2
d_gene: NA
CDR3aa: CASGSTVNYGYTF
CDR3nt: TGTGCCAGCGGGTCGACAGTTAACTATGGCTACACCTTC

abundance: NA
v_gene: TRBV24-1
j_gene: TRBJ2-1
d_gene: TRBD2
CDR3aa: CATSGGPASYNEQFF
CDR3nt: TGTGCCACCTCGGGGGGGCCGGCCTCCTACAATGAGCAGTTCTTC

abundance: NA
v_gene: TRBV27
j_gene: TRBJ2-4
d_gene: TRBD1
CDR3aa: CASRDRGLAKNIQYF
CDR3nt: TGTGCCAGCAGAGACAGGGGATTAGCCAAAAACATTCAGTACTTC

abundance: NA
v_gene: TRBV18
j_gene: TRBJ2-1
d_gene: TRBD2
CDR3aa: CASSPGSGDYNEQFF
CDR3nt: TGTGCCAGCTCACCGGGGAGCGGGGATTACAATGAGCAGTTCTTC

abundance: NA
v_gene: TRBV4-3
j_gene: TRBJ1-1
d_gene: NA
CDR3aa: CASSEWTANTEAFF
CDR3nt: TGCGCCAGCAGCGAGTGGACAGCGAACACTGAAGCTTTCTTT

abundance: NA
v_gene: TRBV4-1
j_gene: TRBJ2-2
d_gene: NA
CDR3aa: CASSQDKLVNTGELFF
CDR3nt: TGCGCCAGCAGCCAAGATAAACTAGTGAACACCGGGGAGCTGTTTTTT

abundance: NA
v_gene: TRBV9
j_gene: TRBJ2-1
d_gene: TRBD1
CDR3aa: CASSTRQGLLNEQFF
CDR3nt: TGTGCCAGCAGCACCCGACAGGGCTTGCTCAATGAGCAGTTCTTC

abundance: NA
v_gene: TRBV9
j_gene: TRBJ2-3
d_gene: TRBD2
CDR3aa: CASSSGGSSTDTQYF
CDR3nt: TGTGCCAGCAGCAGCGGGGGGTCCAGCACAGATACGCAGTATTTT

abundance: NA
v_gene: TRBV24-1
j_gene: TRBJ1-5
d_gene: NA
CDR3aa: CATQDRSGDQPQHF
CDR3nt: TGTGCCACCCAAGACAGGTCCGGCGATCAGCCCCAGCATTTT

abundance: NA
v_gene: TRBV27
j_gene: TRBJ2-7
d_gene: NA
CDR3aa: CASRSLILGREQYF
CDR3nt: TGTGCCAGCAGATCCTTGATACTAGGTCGCGAGCAGTACTTC

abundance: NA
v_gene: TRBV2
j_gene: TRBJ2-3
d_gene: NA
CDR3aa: CASSERVARDTQYF
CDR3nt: TGTGCCAGCAGTGAAAGGGTAGCGAGAGATACGCAGTATTTT

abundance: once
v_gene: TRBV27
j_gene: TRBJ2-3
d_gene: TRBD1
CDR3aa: CASSLEGGLTDTQYF
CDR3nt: TGTGCCAGCAGCCTAGAAGGGGGCCTCACAGATACGCAGTATTTT

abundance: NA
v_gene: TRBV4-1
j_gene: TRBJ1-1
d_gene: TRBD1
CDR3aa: CASSHPLRQGQDTEAFF
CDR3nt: TGCGCCAGCAGCCACCCCCTTCGACAGGGCCAAGACACTGAAGCTTTCTTT

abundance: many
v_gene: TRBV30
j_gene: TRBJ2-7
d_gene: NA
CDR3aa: CAWSAVAYEQYF
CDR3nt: TGTGCCTGGAGTGCAGTGGCCTACGAGCAGTACTTC

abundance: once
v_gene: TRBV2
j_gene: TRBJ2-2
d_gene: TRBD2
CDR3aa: CASSSSGGRGTGELFF
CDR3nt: TGTGCCAGCAGTTCTAGCGGGGGGCGAGGGACCGGGGAGCTGTTTTTT

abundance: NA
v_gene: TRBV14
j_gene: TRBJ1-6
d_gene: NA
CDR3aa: CATRVGSYFSSYNSPLHF
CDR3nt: TGTGCCACCAGGGTGGGCAGCTACTTCAGCTCCTATAATTCACCCCTCCACTTT